The 5 T cell receptor beta chains reported below all come from one sample, sequenced in a study of T cells in Graves' hyperthyroidism and ophthalmopathy. RNA transcripts gave rise to amplified TCR beta CDR3 regions. First-round RT-PCR of the TCR CDR3 relied on the HTBI primer set. TCRdb recomputed calls from the multiplex PCR reads with MiXCR, one row per CDR3 protein. This table has roughly 170,000 distinct CDR3 sequences, roughly 10% appearing once. The sample taken for sequencing was blood. The receptors were sampled from a woman between 18 and 29 years old with Graves' hyperthyroidism that later progressed to Graves' ophthalmopathy.

Details on this clonotype: A much larger clone sits a single nucleotide away, making a read error possible. V and J are TRBV7-8 and TRBJ1-3, with 9 bases that match TRBD1. Germline trimming cut 5 bases from V and 1 base from J; bases unmatched to any gene: 12. The CDR3 sequence is 18 residues long. Germline CDR1 reads SGHVS; CDR2 reads FQNEAQ. The CDR3: CASSPWRDRAMSGNTIYF. For the CDR3, the DNA is TGTGCCAGCAGCCCCTGGCGGGACAGGGCAATGTCTGGAAACACCATATATTTT. The variable domain in full, completed from reference TRBV7-8 and TRBJ1-3, reads GAGVSQSPRYKVAKRGQDVALRCDPISGHVSLFWYQQALGQGPEFLTYFQNEAQLDKSGLPSDRFFAERPEGSVSTLKIQRTQQEDSAVYLCASSPWRDRAMSGNTIYFGEGSWLTVV.

This clonotype was found many times. V and J are TRBV20-1 and TRBJ2-7; D call uncertain. CDR1 and CDR2 (germline): DFQATT, SNEGSKA (reference sequence). The V and J ends lost 6 bases and 6 bases respectively, with 18 bases between them. The CDR3 contains 13 residues. As DNA, the CDR3 is TGCAGTGCCAACCCACTATCGGTTAGCGAGCAGTACTTC. Translating it yields CSANPLSVSEQYF.

This clonotype showed up many times. This chain links TRBV3-1 with TRBJ1-1; D unclear. This CDR3 is 15 amino acids long. Germline CDR1 and CDR2: LGHDT and YNNKEL (reference sequence). V gave up 3 bases and J gave up 0 bases, with 11 bases separating them. The CDR3 DNA reads as TGTGCCAGCAGCCAGGCTAGAGCAATGAACACTGAAGCTTTCTTT. This sequence encodes CASSQARAMNTEAFF.

The table lists this clonotype with many counts. The chain is built from TRBV7-9 and TRBJ1-1; tentative D call: TRBD1 (5 bases). V lost 1 base and J 0 bases, leaving 9 bases between the germline ends. Germline loops: CDR1 SEHNR, CDR2 FQNEAQ (reference sequence). This CDR3 is 15 amino acids long. CDR3 nucleotide sequence: TGTGCCAGCAGCTTAGTTCAGGGCATGAACACTGAAGCTTTCTTT. It translates to CASSLVQGMNTEAFF.

Concerning this clonotype: Just one base apart from a much larger clone, this may be a read error. The chain combines TRBV7-9 with TRBJ1-6, with D uncertain. In germline, CDR1 is SEHNR, CDR2 FQNEAQ (reference sequence). The CDR3 spans 14 residues. Trimming removed 1 base at V and 8 bases at J, with 9 bases between. The CDR3 sequence: CASSLVPSHSPLHF. The CDR3 region has the DNA TGTGCCAGCAGCTTAGTTCCCAGTCATTCACCCCTCCACTTT.